The 10 T cell receptor beta chains listed next were all sequenced from one sample in a study of early T cells in non-severe SARS-CoV-2 infection. TCRdb analysed the 5' RACE reads with MiXCR anew, one entry per CDR3 protein. The sample records some 30,000 distinct CDR3 sequences, 5.1% being singletons. Sequenced material: whole blood. These receptors were taken from an adult who was a healthcare worker with PCR-confirmed SARS-CoV-2 infection or an uninfected control (not recorded which).

Ten or more counts support this clonotype. The J gene is TRBJ2-7, the V gene TRBV14; perhaps TRBD2 as D (6 bases). Germline V lookup: CDR1 SGHDN, CDR2 FVKESK. The CDR3 has 14 residues. V was shortened by 4 bases and J by 6 bases, with 16 bases between the two germline ends. CDR3 loop: CASSPLTSNGEQYF. CDR3 DNA sequence: TGTGCCAGCAGCCCCCTTACTAGCAACGGCGAGCAGTACTTC.

This chain connects TRBV14 to TRBJ1-1, with D possibly TRBD1 on 5 matching bases. Trimming removed 4 bases at V and 11 bases at J, with 17 bases between. CDR1 and CDR2 (germline): SGHDN, FVKESK. There are 13 residues in the CDR3. The CDR3 region is CASSPPDSRRAFF. As DNA, the CDR3 is TGTGCCAGCAGCCCGCCCGACAGCCGAAGGGCTTTCTTT.

This clonotype occurred a few times. V and J are TRBV20-1 and TRBJ1-5; D not resolved. Trimming shortened V by 0 bases and J by 2 bases, and 14 bases separated the two germline ends. Germline V lookup: CDR1 DFQATT, CDR2 SNEGSKA (reference sequence). The CDR3 extends over 16 amino acids. The CDR3 sequence is CSARDLGGNGNQPQHF. The CDR3 bases are TGCAGTGCTAGAGATCTGGGAGGGAACGGCAATCAGCCCCAGCATTTT.

This clonotype was seen a few times. The rearrangement uses TRBV29-1 and TRBJ1-2; D gene unclear. Trimming left V 4 bases short and J 7 bases short, with 10 bases between. Germline-derived CDR1 and CDR2 are SQVTM and ANQGSEA. CDR3 length equals 11 residues. The CDR3 loop is CSVGEGLGYTF. DNA for the CDR3: TGCAGCGTTGGGGAGGGTCTTGGCTACACCTTC. Looking up the rest from reference TRBV29-1 and TRBJ1-2 gives the full variable domain: SAVISQKPSRDICQRGTSLTIQCQVDSQVTMMFWYRQQPGQSLTLIATANQGSEATYESGFVIDKFPISRPNLTFSTLTVSNMSPEDSSIYLCSVGEGLGYTFGSGTRLTVV.

This clonotype was detected ten times or more. The rearrangement uses TRBV12-3 or TRBV12-4 and TRBJ2-5, with D unclear. Trimming cost V 2 bases and J 7 bases, with 14 bases left between them. CDR3 size: 14 residues. CDR3 in DNA: TGTGCCAGCAGTTTAAAGGTCGGCGCGTCGACCCAGTACTTC. It codes for CASSLKVGASTQYF.

The table lists this clonotype with many counts. In DNA, the CDR3 is TGTGCCACCAGCAGAAACACCGGGGAGCTGTTTTTT. This translates into CATSRNTGELFF. The rearrangement uses TRBV15 and TRBJ2-2; no definite D call. The V gene's germline CDR1 is LNHNV and CDR2 YYDKDF (reference sequence). The CDR3 runs 12 residues. Trimming removed 2 bases from V and 2 bases from J, with 0 bases in between.

The sample holds many counts of this clonotype. The chain employs TRBV20-1 and TRBJ2-3; no definite D call. The germline CDR1 and CDR2 sequences are DFQATT and SNEGSKA (reference sequence). The V gene lost 6 bases and the J gene lost 0 bases, with 16 bases spanning the gap. The CDR3 runs to 15 residues. The CDR3 here is CSATRPAESTDTQYF. The CDR3 coding sequence is TGCAGTGCCACGCGACCAGCCGAGAGCACAGATACGCAGTATTTT.

This clonotype was observed a few times. V is TRBV5-5 and J is TRBJ2-1; the D is unclear. This CDR3 has 14 residues. Trimming removed 2 bases at V and 6 bases at J, with 12 bases between. The germline CDR1 and CDR2 sequences are SGHKS and YYEKEE (reference sequence). This CDR3 reads CASSFSSSRNEQFF. CDR3 bases: TGTGCCAGCAGCTTTTCTAGTTCGCGCAATGAGCAGTTCTTC. The variable domain in full, completed from reference TRBV5-5 and TRBJ2-1, reads DAGVTQSPTHLIKTRGQQVTLRCSPISGHKSVSWYQQVLGQGPQFIFQYYEKEERGRGNFPDRFSARQFPNYSSELNVNALLLGDSALYLCASSFSSSRNEQFFGPGTRLTVL.

This clonotype was detected a few times. V gene TRBV7-6 combines with J gene TRBJ2-1; weak D call: TRBD1 (6 bases). The CDR3 has 14 amino acids. Trimming cost V 2 bases and J 6 bases, with 11 bases left between them. Germline values: CDR1 SGHVS, CDR2 FNYEAQ. DNA of the CDR3: TGTGCCAGCAGCTTACAGGGGTGGGCCAATGAGCAGTTCTTC. This translates into CASSLQGWANEQFF.

This clonotype has a count of ten or more. The chain uses TRBV20-1 and TRBJ1-3; D gene uncertain. CDR3 size: 15 residues. The V gene lost 3 bases and the J gene lost 0 bases, with 12 bases spanning the gap. CDR1 is DFQATT, CDR2 SNEGSKA, per germline (reference sequence). The CDR3 sequence: CSARKPESSGNTIYF. In DNA form, the CDR3 reads TGCAGTGCTAGGAAACCGGAGAGCTCTGGAAACACCATATATTTT.